The source of this TCR beta chain is a study of response to subunit inactivated influenza vaccine. Study-wide results and limits: Each seasonal influenza vaccination recruits few new T cells, the authors suggested.

The CDR3 covers 17 residues. Trimming cost V 5 bases and J 3 bases; bases outside gene matches: 5. Looked up from germline, CDR1 is SEHNR and CDR2 is FQNEAQ (reference sequence). Concerning this clonotype: Its matching antigen is unknown.

TCRdb passed the RT-PCR reads through MiXCR, listing each CDR3 protein once. The sample shows around 200,000 distinct CDR3 sequences, approximately 8.7% of them seen only once. V and J are TRBV7-9 and TRBJ2-2, with 14 bases lining up with TRBD2. This sequence originates from a man between 50 and 59 years old who received an inactivated influenza vaccine. The source material was non-naive T cells sorted from PBMCs, sampled on the day of vaccination. CDR3 bases: TGTGCCAGCAGCGACCGACTAGCGGGAGGGGACACCGGGGAGCTGTTTTTT. It is translated as CASSDRLAGGDTGELFF.